This paragraph reports one T cell receptor (beta chain). Antigen unknown. The data derive from a study of cytomegalovirus exposure and HLA in healthy donors. The study, taken as a whole, reports: Cytomegalovirus association was assigned to some 160 TCR beta chains.

The PCR used 60 Vbeta and 13 Jbeta primers. Clones were read by immunoSEQ multiplex PCR, and TCRdb kept only the in-frame ones, dropping some. The listing contains about 160,000 clones. Donors consisted of healthy bone marrow donors. The CDR3 runs to 16 residues. Germline CDR1 is SGHRS and CDR2 is YFSETQ. Trimming took 4 bases from V and 5 from J; bases not matched to a gene: 10. The chain employs TRBV5-1 and TRBJ2-3; 10 bases align to TRBD1. This receptor was taken from a woman aged 60 to 75 in good health and CMV-seronegative. The specimen was PBMCs. In DNA, the CDR3 is TGCGCCAGCAGCAACCGTGGGACAGGGGTTGGAGATACGCAGTATTTT. It specifies CASSNRGTGVGDTQYF.